The 19 T cell receptor beta chains presented below share a single source sample, sequenced in a study of monozygotic twins with inflammatory bowel disease. TCRdb re-called the 5' RACE reads and catalogs CDR3 proteins one per entry, DNA excluded. The ten most abundant clones cover roughly 1.8% of a sample with roughly 100,000 distinct CDR3 sequences. The source material was blood. Receptors were obtained from a human donor with ulcerative colitis or Crohn's disease, or a healthy co-twin of an affected twin (not recorded which).

The V gene is TRBV12-3 or TRBV12-4, the J gene TRBJ2-7; as DNA is missing, the TRBD1 call by TCRdb cannot be tested. The CDR3 loop spans 13 amino acids. The CDR3 sequence is CASRGQGAYEQYF.

This chain connects TRBV7-3 to TRBJ2-2. CDR3 length equals 12 residues. From germline, CDR1 is SGHTA and CDR2 FQGTGA. The CDR3 sequence: CASSENTGELFF.

V is TRBV7-2 and J is TRBJ2-3; TCRdb returns TRBD2, unconfirmable since there is no DNA. This CDR3 is built from 12 residues. Germline V lookup: CDR1 SGHTA, CDR2 FQGNSA. The CDR3 here is CASSLGGGGEYF.

The rearrangement links TRBV7-2 to TRBJ1-1. CDR3 size: 13 residues. The V gene's germline CDR1 is SGHTA and CDR2 FQGNSA. The CDR3 region is CASSGGLLTEAFF.

The V gene is TRBV30, the J gene TRBJ2-3; TCRdb lists TRBD2, though no DNA is available to test this call. The CDR3 extends over 18 amino acids. The germline V gene has CDR1 GTSNPN and CDR2 SVGIG (reference sequence). The CDR3 sequence is CAWSVTSFGGISIDTQYF. Complete variable domain (other parts from reference TRBV30 and TRBJ2-3): SQTIHQWPATLVQPVGSPLSLECTVEGTSNPNLYWYRQAAGRGLQLLFYSVGIGQISSEVPQNLSASRPQDRQFILSSKKLLLSDSGFYLCAWSVTSFGGISIDTQYFGPGTRLTVL.

The chain employs TRBV7-2 and TRBJ2-3; the D gene TCRdb calls, TRBD1, cannot be checked with no DNA. The CDR3 has 14 amino acids. Germline V gene lookup returns CDR1 SGHTA and CDR2 FQGNSA. Here the CDR3 reads CASRGGGRADTQYF.

The chain is built from TRBV7-8 and TRBJ2-5; the D gene TCRdb calls, TRBD1, cannot be checked with no DNA. The CDR3 has 14 residues. The V gene's germline CDR1 is SGHVS and CDR2 FQNEAQ. The CDR3 loop reads CASSLGDLVETQYF.

The chain's CDR3 is CASSVSLMETQYF. The rearrangement joins TRBV2 to TRBJ2-5; TCRdb selects TRBD2, and the lack of DNA leaves this call unchecked. The CDR3 has 13 amino acids. The germline gives CDR1 SNHLY, CDR2 FYNNEI.

CDR3 protein: CASRTTGLVDLDTQYF. The chain couples TRBV5-1 to TRBJ2-3; TCRdb returns TRBD1, unconfirmable since there is no DNA. This CDR3 contains 16 residues. Germline CDR1 and CDR2: SGHRS and YFSETQ.

The CDR3 reads CASSPHRGLNTEAFF. The chain joins TRBV12-3 or TRBV12-4 to TRBJ1-1; with no DNA, the TCRdb D assignment of TRBD1 cannot be verified. This CDR3 has 15 amino acids.

The CDR3 region is CASSQRSYEQYF. The V gene is TRBV3-1, the J gene TRBJ2-7. The CDR3 contains 12 residues. Per germline, CDR1 LGHDT and CDR2 YNNKEL (reference sequence).

CDR3 loop: CSARDPPGGLPYEQYF. The chain couples TRBV20-1 to TRBJ2-7; absent DNA, TCRdb's TRBD1 call cannot be checked. CDR1 and CDR2 (germline): DFQATT, SNEGSKA (reference sequence). The CDR3 runs to 16 residues.

V usage is TRBV6-1 and J usage is TRBJ1-4; TCRdb's assignment of TRBD1 cannot be checked, as there is no DNA. This CDR3 is built from 14 residues. Germline values: CDR1 MNHNS, CDR2 SASEGT. CDR3: CASRPLGGREKLFF.

This chain links TRBV5-8 with TRBJ1-5; TCRdb indicates TRBD1, and absent DNA this call remains unverified. CDR3 length: 15 amino acids. Germline V CDR1 and CDR2: SGHTS, YDEGEE. The CDR3 spells CASSSGPDIDQPQHF.

The chain couples TRBV28 to TRBJ2-7; the D call of TRBD2 rests on TCRdb alone, since no DNA is present to check it. The germline V gene encodes CDR1 MDHEN and CDR2 SYDVKM. The CDR3 has 15 amino acids. CDR3 amino acids: CASSLSSGLAREQYF.

The chain couples TRBV12-3 or TRBV12-4 to TRBJ2-7. This CDR3 is 13 amino acids long. This chain's CDR3 is CASRYSGLDLQYF.

This rearrangement joins TRBV5-6 to TRBJ1-2. The germline gives CDR1 SGHDT, CDR2 YYEEEE. The CDR3 extends over 14 amino acids. This CDR3 reads CASSFEFRIGGYTF.

This sequence joins TRBV2 and TRBJ2-3; TCRdb gives TRBD2 as the D gene, but with no DNA this cannot be confirmed. From germline, CDR1 is SNHLY and CDR2 FYNNEI. This CDR3 contains 14 residues. This chain's CDR3 is CASSETRALSTQYF.

The chain combines TRBV28 with TRBJ2-7. The V gene's germline CDR1 is MDHEN and CDR2 SYDVKM. This CDR3 spans 11 amino acids. This CDR3 is CASGPGYEQYF.